One T cell receptor (beta chain) is described in this entry. Its target is unknown. The study ran its PCR with 60 Vbeta and 13 Jbeta primers. Original processing methods: A later analysis counted 70 million to 85 million unique TCR beta chains, 9.5 million to 13 million shared. Generated by immunoSEQ multiplex PCR, the TCRdb table keeps only in-frame clones and is missing some. V and J calls and clone size follow that table, whereas D and trimming were derived from the DNA. The sample lists roughly 90,000 clones; about four fifths were seen once. The CDR3 totals 13 residues. Germline V gene data show CDR1 as SGHVS and CDR2 as FQNEAQ. The ends were cut back, 5 bases at V and 6 bases at J, with 11 bases in the middle. These data are taken from a study of cytomegalovirus exposure and HLA in healthy donors. The study's findings and limits: There were reportedly fewer N-insertions in an Asian-associated ancestry cluster than the approximately 670-donor mean, in a later analysis.

This sequence originates from a man between 18 and 35 years old in good health and CMV-seronegative. Source material: PBMCs. The rearrangement uses TRBV7-8 and TRBJ2-4; weak D call: TRBD1 (6 bases). In nucleotides, the CDR3 is TGTGCCAGCAGCGCCTCACAGGGAAACATTCAGTACTTC. Protein sequence: CASSASQGNIQYF.